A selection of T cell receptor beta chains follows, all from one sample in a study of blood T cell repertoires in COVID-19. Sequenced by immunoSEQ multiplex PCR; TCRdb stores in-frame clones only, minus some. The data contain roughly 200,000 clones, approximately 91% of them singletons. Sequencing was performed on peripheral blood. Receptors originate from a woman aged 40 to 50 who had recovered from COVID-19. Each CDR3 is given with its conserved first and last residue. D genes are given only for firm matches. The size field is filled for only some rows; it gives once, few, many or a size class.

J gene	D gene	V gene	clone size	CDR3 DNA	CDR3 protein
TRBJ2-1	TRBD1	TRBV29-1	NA	TGCAGCGTCGGGGACAGCATAAACTCCTACAATGAGCAGTTCTTC	CSVGDSINSYNEQFF
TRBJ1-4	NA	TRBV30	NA	TGTGCCTGGAGTCTTAGACAGTCAACTAATGAAAAACTGTTTTTT	CAWSLRQSTNEKLFF
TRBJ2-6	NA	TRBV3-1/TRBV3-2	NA	TGTGCCAGCAGCCAAGTTCTACTAGGAATCTCTGGGGCCAACGTCCTGACTTTC	CASSQVLLGISGANVLTF
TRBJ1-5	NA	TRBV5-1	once	TGCGCCAGCAGATATAATAGCAATCAGCCCCAGCATTTT	CASRYNSNQPQHF
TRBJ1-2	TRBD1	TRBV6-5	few	TGTGCCAGCAGCTCGACAGGGAACTATGGCTACACCTTC	CASSSTGNYGYTF
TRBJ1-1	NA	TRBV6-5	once	TGTGCCAGCAGTTACGCGGCTTCTGGCATGAACACTGAAGCTTTCTTT	CASSYAASGMNTEAFF
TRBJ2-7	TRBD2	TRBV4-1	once	TGCGCCAGCAGCCAAGACCGTCTAGCGGGAGATCTACAGTACTTC	CASSQDRLAGDLQYF
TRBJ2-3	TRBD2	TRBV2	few	TGTGCCAGCAGTGAAGCTAGCGGGATGACAGATACGCAGTATTTT	CASSEASGMTDTQYF
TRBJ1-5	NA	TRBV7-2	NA	TGTGCCAGCAGCTCCACGGGATTATCTAGCAATCAGCCCCAGCATTTT	CASSSTGLSSNQPQHF
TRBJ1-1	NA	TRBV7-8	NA	TGTGCCAGCAGCTTTCAGATCAGAATGAACACTGAAGCTTTCTTT	CASSFQIRMNTEAFF
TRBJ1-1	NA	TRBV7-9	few	TGTGCCAGCAGGCCGGTGCTAGGGGTAGGATACACTGAAGCTTTCTTT	CASRPVLGVGYTEAFF
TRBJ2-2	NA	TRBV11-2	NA	TGTGCCAGCAGATACCGCCAGGGGTTTACCGGGGAGCTGTTTTTT	CASRYRQGFTGELFF